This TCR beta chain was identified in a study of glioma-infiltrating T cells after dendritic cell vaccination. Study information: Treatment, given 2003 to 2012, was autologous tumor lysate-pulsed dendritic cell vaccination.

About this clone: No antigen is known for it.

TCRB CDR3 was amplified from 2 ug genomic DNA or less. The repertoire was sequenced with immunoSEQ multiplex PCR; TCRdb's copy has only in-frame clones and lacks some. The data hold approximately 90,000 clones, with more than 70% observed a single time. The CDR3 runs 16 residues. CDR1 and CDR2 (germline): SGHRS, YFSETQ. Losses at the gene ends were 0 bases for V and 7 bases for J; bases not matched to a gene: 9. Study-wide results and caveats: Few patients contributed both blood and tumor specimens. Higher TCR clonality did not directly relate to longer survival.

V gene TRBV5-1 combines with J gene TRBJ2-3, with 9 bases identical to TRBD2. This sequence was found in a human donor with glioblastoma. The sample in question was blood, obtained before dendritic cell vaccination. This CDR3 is CASSLVIAGVDNTQYF. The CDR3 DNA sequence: TGCGCCAGCAGCTTGGTGATAGCGGGGGTGGATAATACGCAGTATTTT.